This passage covers 13 T cell receptor beta chains from one sample sequenced in a study of T cells after yellow fever vaccination. TCRdb re-called the 5' RACE reads through MiXCR, storing one row per CDR3 protein. The sample holds nearly 300,000 distinct CDR3 sequences, 8.5% to 10% seen once. Sequencing used CD4+ T cells sorted from PBMCs, obtained 5 days after the yellow fever booster vaccination. The receptors derive from a young man who received the YFV17D yellow fever vaccine.

The genes are TRBV12-3 or TRBV12-4 and TRBJ1-1; tentatively, D is TRBD1 (5 bases). The CDR3 runs 11 residues. V was trimmed by 6 bases and J by 7 bases, leaving 9 bases between them. The CDR3 DNA sequence: TGTGCCAGCAGCGGGACGGTTGAAGCTTTCTTT. Translation gives CASSGTVEAFF.

The chain has TRBV18 and TRBJ2-7; D gene unclear. CDR1 is KGHSH and CDR2 is LQKENI in the germline V gene. This CDR3 is 13 amino acids long. V was trimmed by 3 bases and J by 5 bases, leaving 11 bases between them. The CDR3 nucleotides are TGTGCCAGCTCACCGAGTTCTCACGACGAGCAGTACGTC. It encodes CASSPSSHDEQYV.

CDR3 sequence: CASSSFRGEQFF. The CDR3 DNA is TGTGCCAGCAGCTCCTTCCGGGGGGAGCAGTTCTTC. The chain uses TRBV7-2 and TRBJ2-1, with D possibly matching TRBD2 (6 bases). Germline CDR1 SGHTA, CDR2 FQGNSA. The CDR3 covers 12 residues. Trimming left V 4 bases short and J 10 bases short, with 11 bases between.

There are many counts of this clonotype. The chain couples TRBV5-1 to TRBJ2-2; the D call may be TRBD1 or TRBD2 (5 bases each). The V gene's germline CDR1 is SGHRS and CDR2 YFSETQ. The germline V and J ends were trimmed by 4 bases and 4 bases, with 14 bases remaining between them. The CDR3 consists of 15 residues. CDR3 amino acids: CASSSGPGTTGELFF. As DNA, the CDR3 is TGCGCCAGCAGCAGCGGACCAGGGACCACCGGGGAGCTGTTTTTT.

The chain employs TRBV18 and TRBJ2-3; D call uncertain. Germline loops: CDR1 KGHSH, CDR2 LQKENI. V was clipped by 1 base and J by 4 bases, with 6 bases between them. The CDR3 has 13 residues. CDR3 nucleotide sequence: TGTGCCAGCTCACCACTGCTCTCAGATACGCAGTATTTT. This codes for CASSPLLSDTQYF.

This clonotype was observed many times. V and J are TRBV6-2 or TRBV6-3 and TRBJ1-1; D remains ambiguous. V lost 5 bases to trimming and J lost 5 bases, with 9 bases between them. CDR1 and CDR2 from the germline V gene are MNHEY and SVGEGT. This CDR3 has 12 amino acids. In nucleotides, the CDR3 is TGTGCCAGCAGTGAGTCCTGGACTGAAGCTTTCTTT. This gives the protein CASSESWTEAFF.

The chain couples TRBV7-2 to TRBJ1-1; tentatively, D is TRBD1 (5 bases). Trimming pared 6 bases from V and 1 base from J, leaving 12 bases between. The CDR3 spans 14 residues. Germline lookup yields CDR1 SGHTA and CDR2 FQGNSA. The CDR3 loop is CASSPVGENTEAFF. The CDR3 coding sequence is TGTGCCAGCAGTCCCGTGGGGGAGAACACTGAAGCTTTCTTT.

V is TRBV4-2 and J is TRBJ1-1; D call uncertain. The CDR3 runs 12 residues. The V end was cut by 1 base, the J end by 7 bases, with 7 bases between. The germline gives CDR1 LGHNA, CDR2 YNFKEQ. CDR3 in DNA: TGTGCCAGCAGCCAAGTTGGAGATGAAGCTTTCTTT. Its translation: CASSQVGDEAFF.

The CDR3 loop reads CSASRQGAAKNIQYF. The CDR3 DNA is TGCAGTGCCTCCCGACAGGGGGCAGCCAAAAACATTCAGTACTTC. This chain links TRBV20-1 with TRBJ2-4; 10 bases align to TRBD1. Trimming removed 6 bases from V and 0 bases from J; junction bases left unmatched: 5. CDR3 length: 15 residues. The V gene's germline CDR1 is DFQATT and CDR2 SNEGSKA (reference sequence).

Only a few counts were recorded for this clonotype. The chain has TRBV7-2 and TRBJ2-2; TRBD1 matches 10 bases. CDR3 length: 16 residues. The J segment lost 5 bases and the V segment lost 7 bases, leaving 10 bases of the junction unmatched. The V gene's germline CDR1 is SGHTA and CDR2 FQGNSA. The CDR3 DNA reads TGTGCCAGCAACTTCCGGACAGGGGGAGGAACCGGGGAGCTGTTTTTT. It translates to CASNFRTGGGTGELFF.

The genes are TRBV28 and TRBJ1-2; possibly TRBD1 for D (6 bases). CDR1 is MDHEN and CDR2 is SYDVKM in the germline V gene. This CDR3 is built from 13 residues. V lost 7 bases and J 8 bases, leaving 17 bases between the germline ends. This CDR3 is CASNPPGVRGYTF. The CDR3 DNA reads TGTGCCAGCAACCCACCAGGGGTAAGGGGCTACACCTTC.

J is TRBJ2-5 and V is TRBV9; TRBD2 might be the D (5 bases). The CDR3 is made up of 14 amino acids. Trimming removed 4 bases from V and 3 bases from J, with 13 bases in between. Germline values: CDR1 SGDLS, CDR2 YYNGEE. CDR3 DNA sequence: TGTGCCAGCAGCCGTAGGACTGACAAAGAGACCCAGTACTTC. Translated: CASSRRTDKETQYF. Supplemented by reference TRBV9 and TRBJ2-5, the full variable domain reads DSGVTQTPKHLITATGQRVTLRCSPRSGDLSVYWYQQSLDQGLQFLIQYYNGEERAKGNILERFSAQQFPDLHSELNLSSLELGDSALYFCASSRRTDKETQYFGPGTRLLVL.

V is TRBV7-2 and J is TRBJ2-5; 10 nucleotides match TRBD2. Germline V gene sequence: CDR1 SGHTA, CDR2 FQGNSA. This CDR3 has 15 residues. With V trimmed by 4 bases and J by 5 bases, 7 bases remained unmatched. In DNA form, the CDR3 reads TGTGCCAGCAGCTCAAGCGGGGGGGCCTATGAGACCCAGTACTTC. Its translation: CASSSSGGAYETQYF. The whole variable domain, remainder taken from reference TRBV7-2 and TRBJ2-5, is GAGVSQSPSNKVTEKGKDVELRCDPISGHTALYWYRQSLGQGLEFLIYFQGNSAPDKSGLPSDRFSAERTGGSVSTLTIQRTQQEDSAVYLCASSSSGGAYETQYFGPGTRLLVL.